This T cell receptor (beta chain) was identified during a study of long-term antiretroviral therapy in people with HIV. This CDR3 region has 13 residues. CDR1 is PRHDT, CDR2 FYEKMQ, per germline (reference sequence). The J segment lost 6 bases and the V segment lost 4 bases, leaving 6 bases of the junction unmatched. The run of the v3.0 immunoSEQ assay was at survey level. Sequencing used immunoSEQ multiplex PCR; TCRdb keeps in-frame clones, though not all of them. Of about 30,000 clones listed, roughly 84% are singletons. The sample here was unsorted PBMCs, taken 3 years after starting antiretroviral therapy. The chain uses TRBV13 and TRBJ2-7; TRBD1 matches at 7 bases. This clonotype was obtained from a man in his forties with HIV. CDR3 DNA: TGTGCCAGCAGCTGGAAGGGGGCGCCCGAGCAGTACTTC. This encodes CASSWKGAPEQYF.